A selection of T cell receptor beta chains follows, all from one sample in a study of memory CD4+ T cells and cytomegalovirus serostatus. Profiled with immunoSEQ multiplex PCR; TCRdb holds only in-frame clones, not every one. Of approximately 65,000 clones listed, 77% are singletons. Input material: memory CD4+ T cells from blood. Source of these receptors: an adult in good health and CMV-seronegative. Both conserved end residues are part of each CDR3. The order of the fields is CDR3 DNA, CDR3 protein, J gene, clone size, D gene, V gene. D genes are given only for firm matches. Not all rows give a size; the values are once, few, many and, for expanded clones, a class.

TGTGCCAGCAGTTTTTTTCGTCCCGAATTACGGACGCCCCTCCACTTT CASSFFRPELRTPLHF TRBJ1-6 NA NA TRBV27
TGTGCCAGCAGTGACCCACGGCTCCAAGAGACCCAGTACTTC CASSDPRLQETQYF TRBJ2-5 NA NA TRBV25-1
TGTGCCAGCAGTTACTCGACTAGCGGAAAAGATACGCAGTATTTT CASSYSTSGKDTQYF TRBJ2-3 NA TRBD2 TRBV6-6
TGTGCCAGCAGCAAAAATGGCGCGGGGCCAGAGACCCAGTACTTC CASSKNGAGPETQYF TRBJ2-5 few NA TRBV7-3
TGTGCCTGGTCGCCTGCAGATACGCAGTATTTT CAWSPADTQYF TRBJ2-3 NA NA TRBV30
TGTGCCTGCCGTGGACAGGTTCTTAACACTGAAGCTTTCTTT CACRGQVLNTEAFF TRBJ1-1 few TRBD1 TRBV30
TGTGCCAGCATCGGACAGGGGGCTACCGGGGAGCTGTTTTTT CASIGQGATGELFF TRBJ2-2 NA TRBD1 TRBV2
TGTGCCAGCAGCCAATCCGCCGACAGGGCTCCGTATGGCTACACCTTC CASSQSADRAPYGYTF TRBJ1-2 NA TRBD1 TRBV16
TGTGCCAGCAGTTTAGCGCCTGACAGGGACTACTACGAGCAGTACTTC CASSLAPDRDYYEQYF TRBJ2-7 NA NA TRBV27
TGTGCCAGTAGTGACACCGGGACAGGGAGAGGTGAAGCTTTCTTT CASSDTGTGRGEAFF TRBJ1-1 few TRBD1 TRBV19
TGCAGCGTTGACAGGGGACTCACAGATACGCAGTATTTT CSVDRGLTDTQYF TRBJ2-3 once NA TRBV29-1
TGTGCCTGGTCATACCCCGGGACCGCCGTTGGCTACACCTTC CAWSYPGTAVGYTF TRBJ1-2 NA NA TRBV30
TGTGCCAGCAACCCGGACGGATACAATGAGCAGTTCTTC CASNPDGYNEQFF TRBJ2-1 NA NA TRBV6-6
TGTGCCAGCAGTTTTCTATACAGGACTGGGGCCAACGTCCTGACTTTC CASSFLYRTGANVLTF TRBJ2-6 NA NA TRBV28
TGCGCCAGCAGCCACGCTTTGGATACGCAGTATTTT CASSHALDTQYF TRBJ2-3 NA NA TRBV5-1
TGTGCCAGTAGACCCCAGGGGGGAAGCTCCTACAATGAGCAGTTCTTC CASRPQGGSSYNEQFF TRBJ2-1 NA NA TRBV19
TGTGCCAGCAGCTTAGCGCAAGGGGATACGCAGTATTTT CASSLAQGDTQYF TRBJ2-3 NA NA TRBV7-9
TGTGCCAGCAGCTCTTCCGGAGCAGGGGTGCGGGAGACCCAGTACTTC CASSSSGAGVRETQYF TRBJ2-5 NA NA TRBV7-8
TGTGCCAGCAGCACCGCTAGGCCCCCGGGGTACGAGCAGTACTTC CASSTARPPGYEQYF TRBJ2-7 few NA TRBV7-2
TGTGCCAGCAGCTTACCGGGAGCGGGAGATACGCAGTATTTT CASSLPGAGDTQYF TRBJ2-3 NA NA TRBV7-2
TGTGCCAGCAGTGAAAGGGACAGGGCGCGATCACCCCTCCACTTT CASSERDRARSPLHF TRBJ1-6 NA TRBD1 TRBV6-4
TGTGCCAGCAGCTCGGGACAGGGGAGGTGGGTTGGCTACACCTTC CASSSGQGRWVGYTF TRBJ1-2 NA TRBD1 TRBV7-9
TGTGCCAGCAGCTTTGGTTCTCCGGGGCATCTGAACACTGAAGCTTTCTTT CASSFGSPGHLNTEAFF TRBJ1-1 NA NA TRBV7-8
TGTGCCAGTAGTATAGGCCTAGCCCAAGAGACCCAGTACTTC CASSIGLAQETQYF TRBJ2-5 NA NA TRBV19
TGTGCCAGCAGCCCGGCGGGCGGCGGGAGAGAGACCCAGTACTTC CASSPAGGGRETQYF TRBJ2-5 NA TRBD2 TRBV11-1
TGCGCCAGCAGACCTAATCCAGACAGGGGGCGCGACAATGAGCAGTTCTTC CASRPNPDRGRDNEQFF TRBJ2-1 few TRBD1 TRBV5-1
TGCGCCAGCAGCTTGGCCGGGACGAACTCCTACAATGAGCAGTTCTTC CASSLAGTNSYNEQFF TRBJ2-1 NA NA TRBV5-1
TGTGCCAGCAGCTTGGGATGGGACGGTGTGAACACTGAAGCTTTCTTT CASSLGWDGVNTEAFF TRBJ1-1 NA NA TRBV5-4
TGTGCCAGCAGGGGGACAGGGGGCAATGAGCAGTTCTTC CASRGTGGNEQFF TRBJ2-1 NA TRBD1 TRBV28
TGTGCCAGCAGCCTCTCGGGGGCCTTAAAATTCAAAGAGACCCAGTACTTC CASSLSGALKFKETQYF TRBJ2-5 NA NA TRBV7-9
TGTGCCAGCAACCCGGGACAGGGGGGATATGAAAAACTGTTTTTT CASNPGQGGYEKLFF TRBJ1-4 NA TRBD1 TRBV2
TGTGCCTGGAGAAAGTATGGCAGGGGGAACACTGAAGCTTTCTTT CAWRKYGRGNTEAFF TRBJ1-1 few NA TRBV30
TGTGCCAGCAGTTCCCCCGTCGACAGGGGGCGCGACACTGAAGCTTTCTTT CASSSPVDRGRDTEAFF TRBJ1-1 few TRBD1 TRBV27
TGCGCCAGCAGCCAGACCTTTAGCACAGATACGCAGTATTTT CASSQTFSTDTQYF TRBJ2-3 NA NA TRBV4-1
TGCGCCAGCAGCCCGGACAATCAAGAGACCCAGTACTTC CASSPDNQETQYF TRBJ2-5 once NA TRBV5-1
TGTGCCAGCAGCTTAGTGGGTCCGGGTGTATATGGCTACACCTTC CASSLVGPGVYGYTF TRBJ1-2 NA NA TRBV7-9
TGTGCCACGAGGTGGGGAATGAACACTGAAGCTTTCTTT CATRWGMNTEAFF TRBJ1-1 NA NA TRBV19
TGTGCCAGCAGTCGTATCGGGGTTAACAATGAGCAGTTCTTC CASSRIGVNNEQFF TRBJ2-1 NA NA TRBV5-6
TGTGCCAGCAGTGAAGAAACAGGGCGCTACGAGCAGTACTTC CASSEETGRYEQYF TRBJ2-7 NA NA TRBV2
TGTGCCAGCAGCTACGAGGGGGTGCCTTTCTACGAGCAGTACTTC CASSYEGVPFYEQYF TRBJ2-7 NA NA TRBV5-5
TGTGCCAGTAGTATATCAGGCAGGGCTGGCGATGGCTACACCTTC CASSISGRAGDGYTF TRBJ1-2 NA NA TRBV19
TGTGCCAGCAGTTTCGGGGACAGGGGAAAGAGTCAGCCCCAGCATTTT CASSFGDRGKSQPQHF TRBJ1-5 NA TRBD1 TRBV28
TGCAGCGTCTCTGGTGCGTCAGGGGGCATAGCTGAAGCTTTCTTT CSVSGASGGIAEAFF TRBJ1-1 NA TRBD1 TRBV29-1
TGTGCCAGCTCACCGCAGGCTAGCAATCAGCCCCAGCATTTT CASSPQASNQPQHF TRBJ1-5 NA NA TRBV18
TGTGCCAGCTCGGGTCGTCTAGGGTTTTTGGACACTGAAGCTTTCTTT CASSGRLGFLDTEAFF TRBJ1-1 NA NA TRBV18
TGTGCCAGCAGTTTCGTTAGCAATCAGCCCCAGCATTTT CASSFVSNQPQHF TRBJ1-5 few NA TRBV27
TGTGCTAGTGGTTTGGTACTGGGCGACTACAATGAGCAGTTCTTC CASGLVLGDYNEQFF TRBJ2-1 NA NA TRBV12-5
TGTGCCAGCAGTGCAGGGACTAGCGCTTACAATGAGCAGTTCTTC CASSAGTSAYNEQFF TRBJ2-1 once TRBD2 TRBV2
TGTGCCTGGAGTGTTGGCCACGGAAACACCATATATTTT CAWSVGHGNTIYF TRBJ1-3 NA NA TRBV30
TGCGCCAGCAGCGGAGGTGCCGGACAGGGAGTCCTGGGGGAAGCTTTCTTT CASSGGAGQGVLGEAFF TRBJ1-1 NA TRBD1 TRBV5-1